Presented here are 7 T cell receptor beta chains from one specimen sequenced in a study of blood T cell repertoires in COVID-19. Only in-frame clones appear in the TCRdb table, and some are missing; sequencing was by immunoSEQ multiplex PCR. The sample holds 200,000 to 250,000 clones, roughly four fifths seen once. The sequencing input was peripheral blood. These receptor sequences come from a woman of 80 years or more with COVID-19, enrolled during active disease.

The V and J genes are TRBV7-9 and TRBJ1-2; 9 bases are a match to TRBD1. This CDR3 is built from 15 residues. Germline V CDR1 and CDR2: SEHNR, FQNEAQ (reference sequence). Trimming removed 4 bases from V and 4 bases from J; junction bases left unmatched: 7. The CDR3: CASSSTGGQGYGYTF. The CDR3 coding sequence is TGTGCCAGCAGCTCGACTGGGGGACAGGGCTATGGCTACACCTTC.

On this clone itself: The same CDR3 also results from other DNA sequences found in this sample. The V call is TRBV18, the J call TRBJ1-1, with D possibly TRBD1 on 6 matching bases. The V end was cut by 1 base, the J end by 1 base, with 7 bases between. This CDR3 is 14 amino acids long. CDR1 and CDR2 from the germline V gene are KGHSH and LQKENI. The CDR3 loop reads CASSPRTENTEAFF. In nucleotides, the CDR3 is TGTGCCAGCTCACCACGGACAGAGAACACTGAAGCTTTCTTT.

This chain joins TRBV14 and TRBJ1-2; no firm D call. V lost 1 base and J 7 bases, leaving 13 bases between the germline ends. Looked up from germline, CDR1 is SGHDN and CDR2 is FVKESK. CDR3 length equals 14 residues. The CDR3 protein is CASSQVSFSSGYTF. The CDR3 DNA reads TGTGCCAGCAGCCAAGTTTCCTTCTCCTCTGGCTACACCTTC.

This chain links TRBV7-2 with TRBJ1-5, with TRBD1 as a possible D gene (5 bases). Looked up from germline, CDR1 is SGHTA and CDR2 is FQGNSA. V was cut by 3 bases and J by 9 bases, with 12 bases left in between. This CDR3 is built from 13 residues. The CDR3 sequence: CASSLEGFPPQHF. CDR3 nucleotide sequence: TGTGCCAGCAGCTTGGAGGGGTTTCCGCCCCAGCATTTT.

This clone was seen only once. The J gene is TRBJ1-5, the V gene TRBV27; 11 bases fit TRBD1. V trimming: 6 bases; J trimming: 6 bases; junction bases outside the gene matches: 4. This CDR3 has 14 amino acids. Germline CDR1 MNHEY, CDR2 SMNVEV (reference sequence). The CDR3 nucleotides read TGTGCCAGCAGCCGGACAGGGGGCGGTCAGCCCCAGCATTTT. Amino acids: CASSRTGGGQPQHF.

This clone was picked up one time. CDR3 sequence (DNA): TGTGCCAGCAGCCAATTTAGCGGGGCCGGGGAGACCCAGTACTTC. Residues: CASSQFSGAGETQYF. This sequence joins TRBV4-2 and TRBJ2-5, with 8 bases aligning to TRBD2. J was trimmed by 5 bases and V by 2 bases; bases with no gene match: 7. The germline CDR1 and CDR2 sequences are LGHNA and YNFKEQ. The CDR3 spans 15 residues.

This rearrangement joins TRBV18 to TRBJ2-3; 7 bases are a match to TRBD2. CDR3 length: 13 residues. Looked up from germline, CDR1 is KGHSH and CDR2 is LQKENI. V lost 4 bases and J lost 5; bases outside the gene matches: 3. CDR3 nucleotides: TGTGCCAGCTCACTGCGGGAGCGAGATACGCAGTATTTT. Protein product: CASSLRERDTQYF.